The rows below give T cell receptor beta chains drawn from one sample of a study of blood T cell repertoires in COVID-19. Profiling relied on immunoSEQ multiplex PCR, and the TCRdb table lists in-frame clones only, not all of them. Seen here are about 70,000 clones, more than 60% observed once, and the top ten hold approximately 29%. The sequencing input was peripheral blood. All receptors derive from a woman older than 75 with active or convalescent COVID-19. Both conserved end residues are part of each CDR3. The D gene is left open where the match is weak. A row's size may be missing; if present it is once, few, many or a size class.

J gene: TRBJ1-1
clone size: once
V gene: TRBV6-5
D gene: TRBD1
CDR3 DNA: TGTGCCAGCAGTTCCTACAGGGGGGAAGCTTTCTTT
CDR3 protein: CASSSYRGEAFF

J gene: TRBJ2-3
clone size: .
V gene: TRBV7-2
D gene: TRBD2
CDR3 DNA: TGTGCCAGCAGCTCCTATCTGGGGAGCGGGGGGGATACGCAGTATTTT
CDR3 protein: CASSSYLGSGGDTQYF

J gene: TRBJ1-6
clone size: .
V gene: TRBV11-2
D gene: .
CDR3 DNA: TGTGCCAGCAGCGACTTCGGCGGGCACAGTAATTCACCCCTCCACTTT
CDR3 protein: CASSDFGGHSNSPLHF

J gene: TRBJ2-5
clone size: .
V gene: TRBV24-1
D gene: .
CDR3 DNA: TGTGCCACCAGTGTCGGGGGACCCCAAGAGACCCAGTACTTC
CDR3 protein: CATSVGGPQETQYF

J gene: TRBJ1-2
clone size: .
V gene: TRBV6-2/TRBV6-3
D gene: TRBD1
CDR3 DNA: TGTGCCAGCAGTACGGACAGGGTGGTCACCTTC
CDR3 protein: CASSTDRVVTF

J gene: TRBJ1-2
clone size: .
V gene: TRBV6-5
D gene: TRBD1
CDR3 DNA: TGTGCCAGCAGCCCACAGGGGGCCAGCGGCTATGGCTACACCTTC
CDR3 protein: CASSPQGASGYGYTF

J gene: TRBJ1-1
clone size: once
V gene: TRBV7-8
D gene: .
CDR3 DNA: TGTGCCAGCAGCCGAGATACCGTAATAACAGGGCGCACTGAAGCTTTCTTT
CDR3 protein: CASSRDTVITGRTEAFF

J gene: TRBJ2-7
clone size: .
V gene: TRBV12-3/TRBV12-4
D gene: TRBD2
CDR3 DNA: TGTGCCAGCAGCAGGACTAGCTGGCAGTACTTC
CDR3 protein: CASSRTSWQYF

J gene: TRBJ1-6
clone size: .
V gene: TRBV19
D gene: .
CDR3 DNA: TGTGCCAGTAGTCCCAGCGCGACAGTAGAAAATTCACCCCTCCACTTT
CDR3 protein: CASSPSATVENSPLHF

J gene: TRBJ1-1
clone size: .
V gene: TRBV12-3/TRBV12-4
D gene: .
CDR3 DNA: TGTGCCAGCAGCCAGATGAACACTGAAGCTTTCTTT
CDR3 protein: CASSQMNTEAFF

J gene: TRBJ2-5
clone size: .
V gene: TRBV11-2
D gene: TRBD2
CDR3 DNA: TGTGCCAGCAGCTTAGGCGGGGGGGCTGAGACCCAGTACTTC
CDR3 protein: CASSLGGGAETQYF

J gene: TRBJ2-1
clone size: .
V gene: TRBV5-4
D gene: TRBD2
CDR3 DNA: TGTGCCAGCAGCTTACCTAGCGGGGGGGCCGGCAATGAGCAGTTCTTC
CDR3 protein: CASSLPSGGAGNEQFF

J gene: TRBJ1-6
clone size: .
V gene: TRBV27
D gene: .
CDR3 DNA: TGTGCCAGCAGTCCTAGGACTTCAACACCCCTCCACTTT
CDR3 protein: CASSPRTSTPLHF

J gene: TRBJ2-1
clone size: .
V gene: TRBV12-3/TRBV12-4
D gene: .
CDR3 DNA: TGTGCCAGCAGTTTAGGTGGAGATGAGCAGTTCTTC
CDR3 protein: CASSLGGDEQFF

J gene: TRBJ1-6
clone size: .
V gene: TRBV5-6
D gene: .
CDR3 DNA: TGTGCCAGCAGCTTGGTTGGGGGAGCGGGTGATGTTTCACCCCTCCACTTT
CDR3 protein: CASSLVGGAGDVSPLHF

J gene: TRBJ2-5
clone size: .
V gene: TRBV18
D gene: TRBD1
CDR3 DNA: TGTGCCAGCTCAATACGGGACAGGGGGCAAGAGACCCAGTACTTC
CDR3 protein: CASSIRDRGQETQYF

J gene: TRBJ2-7
clone size: few
V gene: TRBV30
D gene: .
CDR3 DNA: TGTGCCTGGAGAATGGCAGGGAATTCCTACGAGCAGTACTTC
CDR3 protein: CAWRMAGNSYEQYF

J gene: TRBJ2-6
clone size: few
V gene: TRBV5-5
D gene: TRBD1
CDR3 DNA: TGTGCCAGCAGCCAAAATTTGGACAGGGTCTCTGGGGCCAACGTCCTGACTTTC
CDR3 protein: CASSQNLDRVSGANVLTF

J gene: TRBJ2-3
clone size: .
V gene: TRBV5-6
D gene: TRBD2
CDR3 DNA: TGTGCCAGCAGCTTGGAGTTACTAGCGGGGCGCACAGATACGCAGTATTTT
CDR3 protein: CASSLELLAGRTDTQYF

J gene: TRBJ2-2
clone size: .
V gene: TRBV3-1/TRBV3-2
D gene: .
CDR3 DNA: TGTGCCAGCAGCCAAGGAAATTCGGGCACCGGGGAGCTGTTTTTT
CDR3 protein: CASSQGNSGTGELFF

J gene: TRBJ1-6
clone size: .
V gene: TRBV7-9
D gene: .
CDR3 DNA: TGTGCCAGCAGCAACTACCTAGATTCACCCCTCCACTTT
CDR3 protein: CASSNYLDSPLHF

J gene: TRBJ2-2
clone size: .
V gene: TRBV9
D gene: TRBD2
CDR3 DNA: TGTGCCAGCAGCGCCCAACTAGCGGGGGGGCAGAACACCGGGGAGCTGTTTTTT
CDR3 protein: CASSAQLAGGQNTGELFF

J gene: TRBJ1-1
clone size: few
V gene: TRBV5-4
D gene: .
CDR3 DNA: TGTGCCAGCAGCTTTGACACCAACACTGAAGCTTTCTTT
CDR3 protein: CASSFDTNTEAFF

J gene: TRBJ1-1
clone size: .
V gene: TRBV27
D gene: TRBD1
CDR3 DNA: TGTGCCAGCAGGATGCTAAAGTCAGGGGGCGAGGACACTGAAGCTTTCTTT
CDR3 protein: CASRMLKSGGEDTEAFF

J gene: TRBJ2-5
clone size: .
V gene: TRBV6-2/TRBV6-3
D gene: TRBD2
CDR3 DNA: TGTGCCAGCAGTAAACTAGCGGCTGGCCGGGAGACCCAGTACTTC
CDR3 protein: CASSKLAAGRETQYF

J gene: TRBJ1-5
clone size: .
V gene: TRBV28
D gene: .
CDR3 DNA: TGTGCCAGCAGGGACATAAATCAGCCCCAGCATTTT
CDR3 protein: CASRDINQPQHF

J gene: TRBJ2-5
clone size: .
V gene: TRBV27
D gene: TRBD2
CDR3 DNA: TGTGCCAGCAGAACCCACGCGGGGGGGCCCCGGGAGACCCAGTACTTC
CDR3 protein: CASRTHAGGPRETQYF

J gene: TRBJ2-3
clone size: few
V gene: TRBV28
D gene: .
CDR3 DNA: TGTGCCAGCAGACCGCACAAGAGCACAGATACGCAGTATTTT
CDR3 protein: CASRPHKSTDTQYF

J gene: TRBJ1-4
clone size: .
V gene: TRBV7-8
D gene: TRBD1
CDR3 DNA: TGTGCCAGCAGCTTAAAGAGGAGGGGACAGGCTAATGAAAAACTGTTTTTT
CDR3 protein: CASSLKRRGQANEKLFF

J gene: TRBJ2-1
clone size: .
V gene: TRBV29-1
D gene: TRBD2
CDR3 DNA: TGCAGCGTTGAACGGCTAGCGGGGGGGAATGAGCAGTTCTTC
CDR3 protein: CSVERLAGGNEQFF

J gene: TRBJ2-7
clone size: .
V gene: TRBV7-8
D gene: TRBD1
CDR3 DNA: TGTGCCAGCAGCCATGGGTTGGGACAGTTCTACGAGCAGTACTTC
CDR3 protein: CASSHGLGQFYEQYF

J gene: TRBJ1-2
clone size: .
V gene: TRBV19
D gene: .
CDR3 DNA: TGTGCCAGTAGCTCCCCAGGGAACTATGGCTACACCTTC
CDR3 protein: CASSSPGNYGYTF

J gene: TRBJ1-4
clone size: .
V gene: TRBV9
D gene: .
CDR3 DNA: TGTGCCAGCAGCGACGGGGGGGCGGCAACTAATGAAAAACTGTTTTTT
CDR3 protein: CASSDGGAATNEKLFF

J gene: TRBJ1-4
clone size: .
V gene: TRBV27
D gene: TRBD1
CDR3 DNA: TGTGCCAGCAGTTTAGGCGCGCGTTTCAGGACAGGGTATGAAAAACTGTTTTTT
CDR3 protein: CASSLGARFRTGYEKLFF

J gene: TRBJ1-5
clone size: .
V gene: TRBV21-1
D gene: .
CDR3 DNA: TGTGCCAGCAGGCTGACAGGGGGGGTTTATAGTGACAATCAGCCCCAGCATTTT
CDR3 protein: CASRLTGGVYSDNQPQHF

J gene: TRBJ2-3
clone size: .
V gene: TRBV4-3
D gene: TRBD1
CDR3 DNA: TGCGCCAGCAGCCCGGGACAGGCAAGCACAGATACGCAGTATTTT
CDR3 protein: CASSPGQASTDTQYF

J gene: TRBJ2-3
clone size: .
V gene: TRBV15
D gene: .
CDR3 DNA: TGTGCCACCCAACCGGCGGGTACAGATACGCAGTATTTT
CDR3 protein: CATQPAGTDTQYF

J gene: TRBJ2-3
clone size: .
V gene: TRBV12-3/TRBV12-4
D gene: TRBD1
CDR3 DNA: TGTGCCAGCAGGCCGGGACAGGAGGATACGCAGTATTTT
CDR3 protein: CASRPGQEDTQYF

J gene: TRBJ2-1
clone size: .
V gene: TRBV12-5
D gene: TRBD1
CDR3 DNA: TGTGCTAGTGGTGGCTTAAAACAGGGGGTGAACTACAATGAGCAGTTCTTC
CDR3 protein: CASGGLKQGVNYNEQFF

J gene: TRBJ1-1
clone size: .
V gene: TRBV7-2
D gene: TRBD1
CDR3 DNA: TGTGCCAGCAGCTTAAAGGGACAGGGGGCTTTAGCTTTCTTT
CDR3 protein: CASSLKGQGALAFF

J gene: TRBJ1-1
clone size: .
V gene: TRBV5-1
D gene: .
CDR3 DNA: TGCGCCAGCAGCCTCCGGACAGATGGTCCCTTATTGAACACTGAAGCTTTCTTT
CDR3 protein: CASSLRTDGPLLNTEAFF

J gene: TRBJ1-2
clone size: .
V gene: TRBV6-6
D gene: .
CDR3 DNA: TGTGCCAGCAGTCGAAGGGTACGGGCGGGGACCATCTATGGCTACACCTTC
CDR3 protein: CASSRRVRAGTIYGYTF

J gene: TRBJ2-3
clone size: .
V gene: TRBV10-3
D gene: TRBD1
CDR3 DNA: TGTGCCATCAGTACCGGGACAGGGGCAGTAGATACGCAGTATTTT
CDR3 protein: CAISTGTGAVDTQYF

J gene: TRBJ2-1
clone size: .
V gene: TRBV5-1
D gene: TRBD1
CDR3 DNA: TGCGCCAGCAGCTTGGGACAGGGGAATGAGCAGTTCTTC
CDR3 protein: CASSLGQGNEQFF

J gene: TRBJ2-2
clone size: .
V gene: TRBV3-1/TRBV3-2
D gene: .
CDR3 DNA: TGTGCCAGCAGCCAAGCCATGAACACCGGGGAGCTGTTTTTT
CDR3 protein: CASSQAMNTGELFF

J gene: TRBJ1-5
clone size: .
V gene: TRBV18
D gene: TRBD1
CDR3 DNA: TGTGCCAGCTCCGGGACAGTCAATCAGCCCCAGCATTTT
CDR3 protein: CASSGTVNQPQHF

J gene: TRBJ2-1
clone size: .
V gene: TRBV7-9
D gene: .
CDR3 DNA: TGTGCCAGCAGCATAAACGCGGATACCCAGTACAATGAGCAGTTCTTC
CDR3 protein: CASSINADTQYNEQFF

J gene: TRBJ1-1
clone size: .
V gene: TRBV18
D gene: .
CDR3 DNA: TGTGCCAGCTCACCACTTATGAACACTGAAGCTTTCTTT
CDR3 protein: CASSPLMNTEAFF

J gene: TRBJ1-4
clone size: .
V gene: TRBV7-9
D gene: TRBD1
CDR3 DNA: TGTGCCAGCAGCCCCCAAGACAGGGGCCGCGAAAAACTGTTTTTT
CDR3 protein: CASSPQDRGREKLFF

J gene: TRBJ2-5
clone size: .
V gene: TRBV24-1
D gene: .
CDR3 DNA: TGTGCCACCAGTGATGGGGACACCCAAGAGACCCAGTACTTC
CDR3 protein: CATSDGDTQETQYF

J gene: TRBJ2-1
clone size: .
V gene: TRBV28
D gene: .
CDR3 DNA: TGTGCCAGCAGTCGTCCGGGACAAGGGTACAATGAGCAGTTCTTC
CDR3 protein: CASSRPGQGYNEQFF

J gene: TRBJ2-2
clone size: once
V gene: TRBV30
D gene: TRBD1
CDR3 DNA: TGTGCCTGGAAATACAGGGGGAACACCGGGGAGCTGTTTTTT
CDR3 protein: CAWKYRGNTGELFF

J gene: TRBJ2-5
clone size: few
V gene: TRBV19
D gene: TRBD2
CDR3 DNA: TGTGCCAGTAGTATAGTAGCGGGGGGAGAGACCCAGTACTTC
CDR3 protein: CASSIVAGGETQYF

J gene: TRBJ2-3
clone size: .
V gene: TRBV10-2
D gene: .
CDR3 DNA: TGCGCCAGCAGTCCCCTGGGAGTATCCAGCACAGATACGCAGTATTTT
CDR3 protein: CASSPLGVSSTDTQYF